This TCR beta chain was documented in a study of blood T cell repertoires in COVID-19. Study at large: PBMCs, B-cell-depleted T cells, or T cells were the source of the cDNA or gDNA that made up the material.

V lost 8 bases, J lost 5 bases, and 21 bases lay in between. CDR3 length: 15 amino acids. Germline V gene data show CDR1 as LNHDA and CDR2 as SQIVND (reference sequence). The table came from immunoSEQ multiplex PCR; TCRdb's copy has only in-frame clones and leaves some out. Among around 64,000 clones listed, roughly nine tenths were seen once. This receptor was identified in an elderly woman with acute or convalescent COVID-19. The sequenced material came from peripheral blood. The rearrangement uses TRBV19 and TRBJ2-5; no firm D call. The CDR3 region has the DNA TGTGCCAGTGCTAACCGAAAGACCCTAGAGGAGACCCAGTACTTC. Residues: CASANRKTLEETQYF.